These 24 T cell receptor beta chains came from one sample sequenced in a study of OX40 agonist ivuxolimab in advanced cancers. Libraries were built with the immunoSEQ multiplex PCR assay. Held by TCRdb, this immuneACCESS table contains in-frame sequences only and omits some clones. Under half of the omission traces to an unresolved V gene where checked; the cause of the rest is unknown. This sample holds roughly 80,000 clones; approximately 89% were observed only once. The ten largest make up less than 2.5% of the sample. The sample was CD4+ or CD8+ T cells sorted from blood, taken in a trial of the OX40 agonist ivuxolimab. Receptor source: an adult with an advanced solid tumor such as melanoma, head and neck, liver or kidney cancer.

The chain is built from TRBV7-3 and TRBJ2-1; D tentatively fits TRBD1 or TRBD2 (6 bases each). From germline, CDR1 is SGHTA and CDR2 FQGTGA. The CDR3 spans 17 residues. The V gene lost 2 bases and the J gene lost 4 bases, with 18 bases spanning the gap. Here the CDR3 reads CASSLPGGGLIYNEQFF. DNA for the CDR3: TGTGCCAGCAGCTTACCCGGTGGGGGGCTTATTTACAATGAGCAGTTCTTC.

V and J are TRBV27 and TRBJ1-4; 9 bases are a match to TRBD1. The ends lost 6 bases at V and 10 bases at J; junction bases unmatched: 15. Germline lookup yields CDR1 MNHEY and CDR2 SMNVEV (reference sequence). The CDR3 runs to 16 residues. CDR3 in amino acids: CASSQGTGPLSGKLFF. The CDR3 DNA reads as TGTGCCAGCAGCCAGGGGACAGGGCCACTATCAGGAAAACTGTTTTTT.

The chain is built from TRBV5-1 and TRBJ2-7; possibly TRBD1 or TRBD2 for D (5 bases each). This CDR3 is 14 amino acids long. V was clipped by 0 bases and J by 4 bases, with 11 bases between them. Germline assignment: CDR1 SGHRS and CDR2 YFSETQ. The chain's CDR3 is CASSLDPGPYEQYF. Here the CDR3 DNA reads TGCGCCAGCAGCTTGGACCCGGGGCCGTACGAGCAGTACTTC.

The CDR3: CASSPYRDRLHEQYF. Written as DNA, the CDR3 is TGTGCCAGCTCACCTTACCGGGACAGGTTACACGAGCAGTACTTC. V and J are TRBV18 and TRBJ2-7, with 8 bases matching TRBD1. V shed 3 bases, J shed 5 bases, and the junction held 9 bases outside the gene matches. Germline V gene sequence: CDR1 KGHSH, CDR2 LQKENI. The CDR3 runs 15 residues.

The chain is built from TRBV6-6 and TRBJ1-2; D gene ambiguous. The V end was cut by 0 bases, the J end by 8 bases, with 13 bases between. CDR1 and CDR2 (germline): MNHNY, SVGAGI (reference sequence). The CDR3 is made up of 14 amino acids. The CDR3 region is CASSYSQGSGGYTF. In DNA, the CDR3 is TGTGCCAGCAGTTACTCACAAGGGTCTGGCGGCTACACCTTC.

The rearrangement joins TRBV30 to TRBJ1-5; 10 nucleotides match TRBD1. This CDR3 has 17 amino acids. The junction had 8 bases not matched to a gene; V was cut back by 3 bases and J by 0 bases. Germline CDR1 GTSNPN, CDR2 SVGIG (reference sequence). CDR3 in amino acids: CAWSRDRGFYSNQPQHF. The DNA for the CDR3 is TGTGCCTGGAGCCGGGACAGGGGATTCTATAGCAATCAGCCCCAGCATTTT.

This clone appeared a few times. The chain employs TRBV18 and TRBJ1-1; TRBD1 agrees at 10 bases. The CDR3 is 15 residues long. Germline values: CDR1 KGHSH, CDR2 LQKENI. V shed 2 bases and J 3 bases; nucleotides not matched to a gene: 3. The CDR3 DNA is TGTGCCAGCTCACCAAGACAGGGGGCGGACACTGAAGCTTTCTTT. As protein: CASSPRQGADTEAFF. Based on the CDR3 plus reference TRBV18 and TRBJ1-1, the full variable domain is NAGVMQNPRHLVRRRGQEARLRCSPMKGHSHVYWYRQLPEEGLKFMVYLQKENIIDESGMPKERFSAEFPKEGPSILRIQQVVRGDSAAYFCASSPRQGADTEAFFGQGTRLTVV.

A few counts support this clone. This chain's CDR3 is CASSPHRQTSYGYTF. In DNA form, the CDR3 reads TGTGCCAGCAGCCCCCATCGACAGACATCCTATGGCTACACCTTC. The chain uses TRBV7-2 and TRBJ1-2; a weak D match, TRBD1 (5 bases). Trimming stripped 5 bases from V and 4 bases from J, with 17 bases between. CDR3 length: 15 amino acids. Germline-derived CDR1 and CDR2 are SGHTA and FQGNSA.

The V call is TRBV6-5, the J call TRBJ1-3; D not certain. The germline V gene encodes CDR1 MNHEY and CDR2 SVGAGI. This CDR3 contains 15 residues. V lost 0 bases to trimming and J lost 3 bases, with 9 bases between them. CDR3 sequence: CASSYSNADGNTIYF. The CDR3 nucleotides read TGTGCCAGCAGTTACTCTAACGCTGATGGAAACACCATATATTTT.

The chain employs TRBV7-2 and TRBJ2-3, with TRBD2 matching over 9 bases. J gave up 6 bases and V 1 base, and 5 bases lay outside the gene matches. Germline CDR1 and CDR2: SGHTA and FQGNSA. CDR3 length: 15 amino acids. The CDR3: CASSLVSSGVDTQYF. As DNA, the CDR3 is TGTGCCAGCAGCTTAGTGTCTAGCGGGGTGGATACGCAGTATTTT.

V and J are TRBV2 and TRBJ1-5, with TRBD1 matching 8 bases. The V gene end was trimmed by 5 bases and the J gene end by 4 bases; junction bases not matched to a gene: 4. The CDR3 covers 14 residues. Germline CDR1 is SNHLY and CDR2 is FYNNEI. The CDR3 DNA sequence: TGTGCCAGCAGTCAGGACAGGGTAAATCAGCCCCAGCATTTT. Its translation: CASSQDRVNQPQHF.

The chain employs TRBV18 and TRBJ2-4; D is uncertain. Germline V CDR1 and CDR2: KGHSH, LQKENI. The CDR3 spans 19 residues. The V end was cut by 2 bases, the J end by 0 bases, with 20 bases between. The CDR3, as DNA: TGTGCCAGCTCACCAGGAGATGTCTTTCTGGCGGTAGCCAAAAACATTCAGTACTTC. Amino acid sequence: CASSPGDVFLAVAKNIQYF.

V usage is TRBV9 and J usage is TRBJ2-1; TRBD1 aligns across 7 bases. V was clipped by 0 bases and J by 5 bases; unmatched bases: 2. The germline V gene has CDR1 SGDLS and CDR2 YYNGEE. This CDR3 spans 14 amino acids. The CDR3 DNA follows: TGTGCCAGCAGCGTAGTACAGGGGAACAATGAGCAGTTCTTC. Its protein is CASSVVQGNNEQFF. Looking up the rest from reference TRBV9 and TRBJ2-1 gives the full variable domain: DSGVTQTPKHLITATGQRVTLRCSPRSGDLSVYWYQQSLDQGLQFLIQYYNGEERAKGNILERFSAQQFPDLHSELNLSSLELGDSALYFCASSVVQGNNEQFFGPGTRLTVL.

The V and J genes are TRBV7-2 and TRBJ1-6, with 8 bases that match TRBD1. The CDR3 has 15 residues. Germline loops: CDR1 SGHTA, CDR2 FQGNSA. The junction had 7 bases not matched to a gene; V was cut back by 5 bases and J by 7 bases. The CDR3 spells CASSPRTGTNSPLHF. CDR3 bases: TGTGCCAGCAGCCCTCGGACAGGGACAAATTCACCCCTCCACTTT.

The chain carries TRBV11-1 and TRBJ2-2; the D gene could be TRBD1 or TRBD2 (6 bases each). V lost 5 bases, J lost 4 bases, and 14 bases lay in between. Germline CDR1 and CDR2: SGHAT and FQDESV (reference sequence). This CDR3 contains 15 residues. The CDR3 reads CASSPGARATGELFF. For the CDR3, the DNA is TGTGCCAGCAGCCCGGGGGCGCGCGCCACCGGGGAGCTGTTTTTT.

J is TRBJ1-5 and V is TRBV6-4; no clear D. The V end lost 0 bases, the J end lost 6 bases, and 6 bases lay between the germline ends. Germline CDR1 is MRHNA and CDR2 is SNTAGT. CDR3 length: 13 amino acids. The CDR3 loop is CASSDSDRQPQHF. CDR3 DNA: TGTGCCAGCAGTGACTCGGATCGTCAGCCCCAGCATTTT.

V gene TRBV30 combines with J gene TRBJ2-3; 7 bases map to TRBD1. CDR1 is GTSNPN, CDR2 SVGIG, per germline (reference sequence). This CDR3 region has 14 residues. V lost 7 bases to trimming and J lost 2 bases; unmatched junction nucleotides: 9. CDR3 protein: CASTDRENTDTQYF. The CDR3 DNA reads TGTGCCTCGACCGACAGGGAGAACACAGATACGCAGTATTTT.

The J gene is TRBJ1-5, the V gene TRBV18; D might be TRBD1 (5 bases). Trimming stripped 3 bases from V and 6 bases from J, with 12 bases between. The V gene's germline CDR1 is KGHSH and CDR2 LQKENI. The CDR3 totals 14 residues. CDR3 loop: CASSPDSGSQPQHF. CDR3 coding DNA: TGTGCCAGCTCACCCGACAGTGGGTCTCAGCCCCAGCATTTT.

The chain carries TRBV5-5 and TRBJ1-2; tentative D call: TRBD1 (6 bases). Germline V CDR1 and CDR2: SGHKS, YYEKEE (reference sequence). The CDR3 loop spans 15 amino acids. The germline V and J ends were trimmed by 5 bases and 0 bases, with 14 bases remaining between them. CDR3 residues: CASRPREGANYGYTF. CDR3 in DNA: TGTGCCAGCAGGCCCCGTGAGGGGGCTAACTATGGCTACACCTTC.

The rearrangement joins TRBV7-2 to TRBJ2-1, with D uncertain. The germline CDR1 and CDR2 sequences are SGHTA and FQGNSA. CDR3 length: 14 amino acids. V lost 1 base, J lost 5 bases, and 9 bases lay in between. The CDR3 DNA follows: TGTGCCAGCAGCTTAGGGTGGAGCAACAATGAGCAGTTCTTC. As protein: CASSLGWSNNEQFF.

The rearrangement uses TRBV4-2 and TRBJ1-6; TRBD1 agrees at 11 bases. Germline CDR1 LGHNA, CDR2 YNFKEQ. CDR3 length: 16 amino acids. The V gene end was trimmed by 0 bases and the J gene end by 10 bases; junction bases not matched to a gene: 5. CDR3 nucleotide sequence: TGTGCCAGCAGCCAAGACCGGGACAGGGGGAGATCACCCCTCCACTTT. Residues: CASSQDRDRGRSPLHF.

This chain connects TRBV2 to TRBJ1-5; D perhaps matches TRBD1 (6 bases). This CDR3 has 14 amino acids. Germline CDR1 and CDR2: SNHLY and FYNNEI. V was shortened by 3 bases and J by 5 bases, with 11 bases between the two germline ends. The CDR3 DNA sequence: TGTGCCAGCAGTGAGGAGGGGGGGGATCAGCCCCAGCATTTT. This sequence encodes CASSEEGGDQPQHF.

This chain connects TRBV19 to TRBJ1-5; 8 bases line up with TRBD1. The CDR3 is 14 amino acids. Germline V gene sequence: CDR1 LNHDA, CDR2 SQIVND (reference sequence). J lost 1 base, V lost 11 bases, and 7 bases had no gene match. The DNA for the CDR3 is TGTGCCGTATCCACAGGGGGAAGCAATCAGCCCCAGCATTTT. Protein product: CAVSTGGSNQPQHF.

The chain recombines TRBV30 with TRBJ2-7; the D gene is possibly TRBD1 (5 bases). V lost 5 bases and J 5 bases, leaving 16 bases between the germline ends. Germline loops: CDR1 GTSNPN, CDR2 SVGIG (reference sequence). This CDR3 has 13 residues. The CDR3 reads CAWGTGIENEQYF. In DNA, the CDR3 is TGTGCCTGGGGCACAGGAATCGAAAACGAGCAGTACTTC.